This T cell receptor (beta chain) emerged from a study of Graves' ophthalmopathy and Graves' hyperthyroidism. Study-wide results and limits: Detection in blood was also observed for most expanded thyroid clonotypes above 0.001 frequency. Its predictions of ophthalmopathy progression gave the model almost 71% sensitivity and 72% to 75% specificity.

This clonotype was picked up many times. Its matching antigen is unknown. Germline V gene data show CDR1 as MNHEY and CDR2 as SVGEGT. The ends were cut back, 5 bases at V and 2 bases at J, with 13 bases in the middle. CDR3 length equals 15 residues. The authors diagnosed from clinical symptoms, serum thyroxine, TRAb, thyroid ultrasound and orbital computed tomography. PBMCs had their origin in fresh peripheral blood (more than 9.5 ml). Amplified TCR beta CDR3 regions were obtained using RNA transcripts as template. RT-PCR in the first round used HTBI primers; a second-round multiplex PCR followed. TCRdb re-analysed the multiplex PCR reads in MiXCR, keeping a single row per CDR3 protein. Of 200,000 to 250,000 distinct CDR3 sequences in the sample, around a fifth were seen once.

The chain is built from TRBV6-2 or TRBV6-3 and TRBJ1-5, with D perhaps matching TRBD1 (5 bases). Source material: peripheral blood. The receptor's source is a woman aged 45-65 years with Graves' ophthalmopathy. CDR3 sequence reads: CASSPGQSGNQPQHF. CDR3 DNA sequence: TGTGCCAGCAGTCCCGGACAATCGGGCAATCAGCCCCAGCATTTT.